The entry that follows covers one T cell receptor beta chain sequence. Its specificity is not known. This entry comes from a study of shared clonotypes between healthy human individuals. On the study more broadly: Samples came from two female and a few male donors aged 18 to 49.

Germline V gene data show CDR1 as ENHRY and CDR2 as SYGVKD. With 3 bases clipped from V and 9 bases from J, the junction kept 6 bases outside the gene matches. This CDR3 is 14 amino acids long. Genomic DNA of each subset was evenly split across several immunoSEQ plates. Clones were sequenced by immunoSEQ multiplex PCR, and TCRdb holds only the in-frame ones, with some missing. This table holds roughly 2 million clones, approximately 94% found once. Study-wide points: Lower generation probabilities were found for non-shared clonotypes than for those shared by all four donors.

The naive CD8 subset, CD45RO-negative cells positively selected for CCR7, excluded terminally differentiated effector memory CD45RA+ cells. The sequenced material came from naive CD8+ T cells sorted from blood. The chain joins TRBV10-3 to TRBJ2-1, with 9 bases identical to TRBD2. This clonotype originated in a man aged 18-30 years in good health. The CDR3 DNA follows: TGTGCCATCAGTGACGGCGGGAGGGCCGGTGAGCAGTTCTTC. Its protein is CAISDGGRAGEQFF.